This paragraph covers one T cell receptor (beta chain) sequence. Its matching antigen is unknown. This sample is part of a study of blood T cells in healthy people across ages. Overall study findings and caveats: No conclusive comparison of naive versus antigen-experienced cells was possible with unsorted PBMCs.

Combining a sample-barcoded 5' primer with a J-beta primer mix, a second PCR ran for roughly 7 to 12 cycles. TCRdb reprocessed the 5' RACE reads with MiXCR, giving one entry per CDR3 protein. The profile shows about 690,000 distinct CDR3 sequences, roughly 43% of them singletons. The CDR3 spans 11 residues. Trimming shortened V by 0 bases and J by 14 bases, and 12 bases separated the two germline ends. Germline-derived CDR1 and CDR2 are GTSNPN and SVGIG (reference sequence). Drawing of peripheral blood yielded ten milliliters from each donor. The chain combines TRBV30 with TRBJ2-3, with D maybe TRBD2 (6 bases). This TCR derives from an elderly man in good health. The sample taken for sequencing was blood. This CDR3 reads CAWSVRDFRYF. In nucleotides, the CDR3 is TGTGCCTGGAGTGTCCGGGACTTTCGGTATTTT.